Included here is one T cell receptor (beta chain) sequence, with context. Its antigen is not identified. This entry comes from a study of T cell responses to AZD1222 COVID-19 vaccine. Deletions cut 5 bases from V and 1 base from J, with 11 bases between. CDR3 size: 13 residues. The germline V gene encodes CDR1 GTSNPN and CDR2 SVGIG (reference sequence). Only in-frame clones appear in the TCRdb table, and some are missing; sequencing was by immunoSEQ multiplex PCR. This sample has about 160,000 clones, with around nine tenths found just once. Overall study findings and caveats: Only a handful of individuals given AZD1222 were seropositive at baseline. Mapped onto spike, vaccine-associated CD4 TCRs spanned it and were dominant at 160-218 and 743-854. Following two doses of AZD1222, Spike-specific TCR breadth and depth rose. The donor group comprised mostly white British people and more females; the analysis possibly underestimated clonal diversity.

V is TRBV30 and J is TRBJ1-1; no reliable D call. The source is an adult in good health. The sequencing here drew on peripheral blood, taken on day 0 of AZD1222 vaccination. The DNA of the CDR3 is TGTGCCTGGCAGAGTTGGGAGAACACTGAAGCTTTCTTT. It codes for CAWQSWENTEAFF.